This T cell receptor (beta chain) was observed in a study of T cell responses to AZD1222 COVID-19 vaccine. Study observations and caveats: The study sampled repertoires only after the peak T cell response. With two AZD1222 doses given, Spike-specific TCR breadth and depth both rose.

This clone has just a few counts. The antigen remains unidentified. The table came from immunoSEQ multiplex PCR; TCRdb's copy has only in-frame clones and leaves some out. The sample lists around 92,000 clones, around 84% occurring once. V lost 5 bases and J lost 5; bases outside the gene matches: 6. This CDR3 has 15 residues. In germline, CDR1 is MNHEY, CDR2 SMNVEV (reference sequence). The sample consisted of peripheral blood, taken on day 0 of AZD1222 vaccination. The chain joins TRBV27 to TRBJ2-3, with 11 bases matching TRBD2. This TCR derives from an adult in good health. CDR3 residues: CASSILAGVGDTQYF. The CDR3 DNA sequence: TGTGCCAGCAGTATACTAGCGGGAGTTGGAGATACGCAGTATTTT.